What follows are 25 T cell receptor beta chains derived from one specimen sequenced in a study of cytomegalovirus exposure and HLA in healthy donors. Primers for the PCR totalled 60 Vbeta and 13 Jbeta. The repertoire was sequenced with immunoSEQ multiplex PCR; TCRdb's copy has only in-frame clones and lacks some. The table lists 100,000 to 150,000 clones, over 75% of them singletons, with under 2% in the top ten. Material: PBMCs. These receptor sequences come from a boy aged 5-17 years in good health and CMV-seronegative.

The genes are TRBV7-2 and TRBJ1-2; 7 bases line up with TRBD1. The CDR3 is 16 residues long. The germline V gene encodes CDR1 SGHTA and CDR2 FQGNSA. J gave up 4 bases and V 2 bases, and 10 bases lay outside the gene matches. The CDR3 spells CASSLSRTGSIYGYTF. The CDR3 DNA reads TGTGCCAGCAGCTTATCCAGGACAGGATCAATCTATGGCTACACCTTC.

The CDR3 DNA reads as TGTGCCAGTAGCAATGGGGGGTCACGCTCGTTAAGGGAGCTGTTTTTT. This gives the protein CASSNGGSRSLRELFF. The chain combines TRBV19 with TRBJ2-2; possible D gene TRBD2, 6 bases. CDR1 is LNHDA and CDR2 is SQIVND in the germline V gene (reference sequence). The CDR3 covers 16 residues. V gave up 6 bases and J gave up 9 bases, with 23 bases separating them. The full variable domain, in which reference TRBV19 and TRBJ2-2 provide the parts outside the CDR3, is DGGITQSPKYLFRKEGQNVTLSCEQNLNHDAMYWYRQDPGQGLRLIYYSQIVNDFQKGDIAEGYSVSREKKESFPLTVTSAQKNPTAFYLCASSNGGSRSLRELFFGEGSRLTVL.

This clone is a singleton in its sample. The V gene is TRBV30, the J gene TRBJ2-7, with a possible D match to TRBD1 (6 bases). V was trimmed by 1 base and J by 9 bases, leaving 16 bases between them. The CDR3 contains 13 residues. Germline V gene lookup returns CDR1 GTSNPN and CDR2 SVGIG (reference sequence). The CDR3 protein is CAWSGAGERPQYF. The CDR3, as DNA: TGTGCCTGGAGTGGAGCAGGGGAGAGGCCGCAGTACTTC.

CDR3 protein: CASSTDTQYF. CDR3 coding DNA: TGTGCTTCCTCCACAGATACGCAGTATTTT. This chain connects TRBV2 to TRBJ2-3; no clear D gene. The CDR3 has 10 amino acids. CDR1 SNHLY and CDR2 FYNNEI come from the germline V gene.

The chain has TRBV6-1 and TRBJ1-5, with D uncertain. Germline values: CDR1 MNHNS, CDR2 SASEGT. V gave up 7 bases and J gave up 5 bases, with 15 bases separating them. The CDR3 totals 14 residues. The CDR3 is CASNERGSDQPQHF. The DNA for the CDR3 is TGTGCCAGCAACGAGAGAGGGTCTGATCAGCCCCAGCATTTT.

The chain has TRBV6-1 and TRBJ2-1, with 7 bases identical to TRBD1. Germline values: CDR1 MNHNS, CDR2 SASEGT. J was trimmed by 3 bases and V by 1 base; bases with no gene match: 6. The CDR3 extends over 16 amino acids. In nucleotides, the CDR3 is TGTGCCAGCAGTGAAGGGCAGGGGGAGATCTACAATGAGCAGTTCTTC. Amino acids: CASSEGQGEIYNEQFF.

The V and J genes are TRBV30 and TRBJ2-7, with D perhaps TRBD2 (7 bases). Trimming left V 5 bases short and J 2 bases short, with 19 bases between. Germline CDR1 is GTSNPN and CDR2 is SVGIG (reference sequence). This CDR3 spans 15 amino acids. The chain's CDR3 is CAWEGGARQTYEQYF. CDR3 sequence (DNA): TGTGCCTGGGAAGGGGGGGCCAGGCAGACCTACGAGCAGTACTTC.

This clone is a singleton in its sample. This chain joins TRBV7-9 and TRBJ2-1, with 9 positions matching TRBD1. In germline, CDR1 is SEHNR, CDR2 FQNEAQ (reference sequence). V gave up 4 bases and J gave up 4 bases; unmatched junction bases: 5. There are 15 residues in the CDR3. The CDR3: CASSSGQGLYNEQFF. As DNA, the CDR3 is TGTGCCAGCAGCTCGGGACAGGGTTTATACAATGAGCAGTTCTTC.

This chain's CDR3 is CASSLSQGDYGYTF. CDR3 DNA: TGTGCCAGCAGTTTATCCCAGGGGGACTATGGCTACACCTTC. This sequence joins TRBV27 and TRBJ1-2, with 7 bases fitting TRBD1. This CDR3 is built from 14 residues. Looked up from germline, CDR1 is MNHEY and CDR2 is SMNVEV (reference sequence). The trim removed 0 bases at V and 3 bases at J, leaving 1 base unmatched.

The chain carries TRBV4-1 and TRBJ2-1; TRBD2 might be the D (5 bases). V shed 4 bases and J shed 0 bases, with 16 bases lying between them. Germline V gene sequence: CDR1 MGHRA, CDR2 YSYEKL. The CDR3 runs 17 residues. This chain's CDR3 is CASSLPPGGGSYNEQFF. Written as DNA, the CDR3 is TGCGCCAGCAGCCTCCCTCCCGGCGGAGGCTCCTACAATGAGCAGTTCTTC.

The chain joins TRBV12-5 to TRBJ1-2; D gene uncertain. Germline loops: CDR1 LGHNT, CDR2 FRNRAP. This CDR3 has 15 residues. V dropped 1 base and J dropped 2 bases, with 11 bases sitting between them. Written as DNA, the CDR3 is TGTGCTAGTGGTTTGGATGTACGAGGAAACTATGGCTACACCTTC. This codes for CASGLDVRGNYGYTF. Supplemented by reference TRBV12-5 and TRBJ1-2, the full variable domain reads DARVTQTPRHKVTEMGQEVTMRCQPILGHNTVFWYRQTMMQGLELLAYFRNRAPLDDSGMPKDRFSAEMPDATLATLKIQPSEPRDSAVYFCASGLDVRGNYGYTFGSGTRLTVV.

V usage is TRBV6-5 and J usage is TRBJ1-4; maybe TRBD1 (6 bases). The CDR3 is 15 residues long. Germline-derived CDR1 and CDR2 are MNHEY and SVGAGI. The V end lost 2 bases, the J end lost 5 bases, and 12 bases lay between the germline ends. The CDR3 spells CASSYRTESNEKLFF. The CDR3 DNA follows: TGTGCCAGCAGTTACAGGACAGAAAGCAATGAAAAACTGTTTTTT.

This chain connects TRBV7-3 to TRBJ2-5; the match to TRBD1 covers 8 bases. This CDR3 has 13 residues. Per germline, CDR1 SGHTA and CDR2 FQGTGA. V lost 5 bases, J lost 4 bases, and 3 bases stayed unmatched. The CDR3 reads CASSPDRGETQYF. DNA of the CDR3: TGTGCCAGCAGCCCCGACAGGGGAGAGACCCAGTACTTC.

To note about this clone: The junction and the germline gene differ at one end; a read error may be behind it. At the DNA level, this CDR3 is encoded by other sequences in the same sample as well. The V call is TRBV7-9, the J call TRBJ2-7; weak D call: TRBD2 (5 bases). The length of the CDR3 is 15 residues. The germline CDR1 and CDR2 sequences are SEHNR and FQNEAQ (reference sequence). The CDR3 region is CASSSRAQGSYEQYF. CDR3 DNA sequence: TGCGCCAGCAGCTCGAGGGCTCAAGGATCCTACGAGCAGTACTTC.

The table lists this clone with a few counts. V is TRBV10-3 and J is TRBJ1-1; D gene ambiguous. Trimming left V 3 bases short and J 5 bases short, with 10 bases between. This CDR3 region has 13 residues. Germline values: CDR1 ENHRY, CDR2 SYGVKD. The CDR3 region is CAISDEEGTEAFF. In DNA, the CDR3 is TGTGCCATCAGTGATGAGGAGGGAACTGAAGCTTTCTTT.

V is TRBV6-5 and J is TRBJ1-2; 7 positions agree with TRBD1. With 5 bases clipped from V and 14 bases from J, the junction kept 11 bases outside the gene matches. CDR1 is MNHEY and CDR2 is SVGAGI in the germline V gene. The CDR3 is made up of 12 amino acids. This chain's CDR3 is CASSAPTGIVTF. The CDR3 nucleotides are TGTGCCAGCAGTGCCCCGACAGGGATAGTTACCTTC.

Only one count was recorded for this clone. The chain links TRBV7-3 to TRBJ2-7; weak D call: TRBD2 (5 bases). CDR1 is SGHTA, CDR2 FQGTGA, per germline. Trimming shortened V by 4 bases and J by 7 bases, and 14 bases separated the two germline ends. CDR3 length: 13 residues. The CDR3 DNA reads TGTGCCAGCAGCTCGACCCCTACGGGGGAGCAGTACTTC. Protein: CASSSTPTGEQYF.

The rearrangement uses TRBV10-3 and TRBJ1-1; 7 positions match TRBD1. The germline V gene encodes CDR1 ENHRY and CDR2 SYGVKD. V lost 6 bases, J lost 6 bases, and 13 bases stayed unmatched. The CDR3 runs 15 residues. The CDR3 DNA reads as TGTGCCATCAGAGATAACAGGGGCCCGAAGGCTGAAGCTTTCTTT. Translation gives CAIRDNRGPKAEAFF.

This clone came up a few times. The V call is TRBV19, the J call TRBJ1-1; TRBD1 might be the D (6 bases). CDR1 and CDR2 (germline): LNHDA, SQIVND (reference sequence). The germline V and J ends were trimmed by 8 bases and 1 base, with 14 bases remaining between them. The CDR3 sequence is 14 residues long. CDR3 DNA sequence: TGTGCCAGTCCCCCACAGGGTCGGAACACTGAAGCTTTCTTT. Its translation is CASPPQGRNTEAFF.

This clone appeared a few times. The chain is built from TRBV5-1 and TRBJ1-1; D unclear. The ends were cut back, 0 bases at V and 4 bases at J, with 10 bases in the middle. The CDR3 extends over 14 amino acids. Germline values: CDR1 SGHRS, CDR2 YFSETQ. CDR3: CASSLVYGSTEAFF. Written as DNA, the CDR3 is TGCGCCAGCAGCTTGGTCTACGGGAGCACTGAAGCTTTCTTT.

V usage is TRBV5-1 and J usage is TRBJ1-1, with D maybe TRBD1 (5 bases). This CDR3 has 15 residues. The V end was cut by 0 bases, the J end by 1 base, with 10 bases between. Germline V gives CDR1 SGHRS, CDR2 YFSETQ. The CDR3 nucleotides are TGCGCCAGCAGCTTGGATGGGGCGACGAACACTGAAGCTTTCTTT. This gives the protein CASSLDGATNTEAFF.

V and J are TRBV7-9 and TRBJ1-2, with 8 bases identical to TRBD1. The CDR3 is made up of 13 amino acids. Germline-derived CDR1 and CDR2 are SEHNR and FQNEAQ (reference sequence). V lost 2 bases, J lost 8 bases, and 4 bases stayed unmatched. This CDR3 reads CASSLHDRGGYTF. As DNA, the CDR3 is TGTGCCAGCAGCTTACACGACAGGGGCGGCTACACCTTC.

In nucleotides, the CDR3 is TGTGCCAGCAGTTACACCGGATCTTCAGGGGCCGAGCAGTACTTC. Residues: CASSYTGSSGAEQYF. The chain uses TRBV6-5 and TRBJ2-7; a possible D gene is TRBD1 (6 bases). This CDR3 comprises 15 residues. V was clipped by 2 bases and J by 6 bases, with 17 bases between them. From germline, CDR1 is MNHEY and CDR2 SVGAGI.

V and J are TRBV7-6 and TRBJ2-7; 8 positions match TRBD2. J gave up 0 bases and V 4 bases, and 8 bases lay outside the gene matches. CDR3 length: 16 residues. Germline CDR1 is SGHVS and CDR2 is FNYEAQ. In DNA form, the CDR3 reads TGTGCCAGCAGCTCACGGACTAGCCGGAACTCCTACGAGCAGTACTTC. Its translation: CASSSRTSRNSYEQYF. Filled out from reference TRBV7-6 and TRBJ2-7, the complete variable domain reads GAGVSQSPRYKVTKRGQDVALRCDPISGHVSLYWYRQALGQGPEFLTYFNYEAQQDKSGLPNDRFSAERPEGSISTLTIQRTEQRDSAMYRCASSSRTSRNSYEQYFGPGTRLTVT.

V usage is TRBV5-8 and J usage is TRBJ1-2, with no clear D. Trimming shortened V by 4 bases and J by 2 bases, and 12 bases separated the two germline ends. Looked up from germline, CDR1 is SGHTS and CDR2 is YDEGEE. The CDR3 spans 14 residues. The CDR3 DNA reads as TGTGCCAGCAGCAAACTAACACCGAACTATGGCTACACCTTC. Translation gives CASSKLTPNYGYTF.